Sequencing of this T cell receptor beta chain was carried out in a study of shared clonotypes between healthy human individuals. Findings of the study overall: Several donors shared about 5% of their naive CD4 clonotypes.

Comment on this clone: What it binds is unknown.

Assay: immunoSEQ multiplex PCR; the TCRdb copy retains only in-frame clones and omits some. The repertoire includes 2 million to 2.5 million clones, more than 80% of them detected once, and roughly 0.36% sits in the top ten. Germline CDR1 LGHNA, CDR2 YNFKEQ. Trimming left V 4 bases short and J 4 bases short, with 7 bases between. This CDR3 spans 12 amino acids. This TCR was sampled from a man between 18 and 29 years old in good health. Some clones in this sample may be carry-over from other donors' samples. The gene calls are TRBV4-2 and TRBJ1-2; D possibly corresponds to TRBD1 (5 bases). Sequenced sample: naive CD4+ T cells from PBMCs. The subset denotes: CD45RA+ positively selected. The CDR3 here is CASSPTGYGYTF. CDR3 coding DNA: TGTGCCAGCAGCCCTACAGGCTATGGCTACACCTTC.